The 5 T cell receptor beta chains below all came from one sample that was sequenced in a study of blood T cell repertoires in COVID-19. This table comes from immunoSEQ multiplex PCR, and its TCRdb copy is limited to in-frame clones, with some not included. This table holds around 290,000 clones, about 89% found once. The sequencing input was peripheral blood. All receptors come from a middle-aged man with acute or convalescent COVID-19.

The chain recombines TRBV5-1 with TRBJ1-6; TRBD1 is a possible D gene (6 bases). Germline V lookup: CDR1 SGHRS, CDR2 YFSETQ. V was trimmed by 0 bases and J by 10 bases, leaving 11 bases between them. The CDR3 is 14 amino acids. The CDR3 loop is CASSLDGGKSPLHF. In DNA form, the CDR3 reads TGCGCCAGCAGCTTGGATGGGGGCAAGTCACCCCTCCACTTT.

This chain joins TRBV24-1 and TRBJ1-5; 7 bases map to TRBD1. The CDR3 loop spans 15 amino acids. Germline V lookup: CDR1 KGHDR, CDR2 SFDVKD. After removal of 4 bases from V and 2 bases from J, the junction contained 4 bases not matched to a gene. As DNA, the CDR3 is TGTGCCACCAGTGACCCTACAGGGGGCAATCAGCCCCAGCATTTT. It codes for CATSDPTGGNQPQHF.

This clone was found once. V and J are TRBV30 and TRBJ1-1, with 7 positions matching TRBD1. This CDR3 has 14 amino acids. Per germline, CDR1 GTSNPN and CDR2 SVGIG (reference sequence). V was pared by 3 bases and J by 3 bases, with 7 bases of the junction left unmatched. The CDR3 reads CAWSRTGTDTEAFF. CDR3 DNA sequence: TGTGCCTGGAGCCGTACCGGGACAGACACTGAAGCTTTCTTT.

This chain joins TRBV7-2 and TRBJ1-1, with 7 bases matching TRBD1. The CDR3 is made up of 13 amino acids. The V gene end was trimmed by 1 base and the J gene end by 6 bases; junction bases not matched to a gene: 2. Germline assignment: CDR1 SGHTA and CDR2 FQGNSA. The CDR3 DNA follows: TGTGCCAGCAGCTTAGGTCAGGGGGCTGAAGCTTTCTTT. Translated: CASSLGQGAEAFF.

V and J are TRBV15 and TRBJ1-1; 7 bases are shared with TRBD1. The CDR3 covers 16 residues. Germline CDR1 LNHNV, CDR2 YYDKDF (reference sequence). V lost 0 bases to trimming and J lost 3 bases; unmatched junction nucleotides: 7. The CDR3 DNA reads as TGTGCCACCAGCAGAGATCCGGTGGACAGGTACACTGAAGCTTTCTTT. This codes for CATSRDPVDRYTEAFF.